Shown below are 19 T cell receptor beta chains from a single sample sequenced in a study of blood T cell repertoires in COVID-19. Produced via immunoSEQ multiplex PCR; TCRdb's table is partial and in-frame only. The table lists almost 30,000 clones, 68% of them singletons, with around 16% in the top ten. Input material: peripheral blood. The source of these receptors is a human donor in a cohort sampled during active COVID-19.

This clone is medium-sized. The genes are TRBV11-2 and TRBJ2-2; no firm D call. Trimming left V 1 base short and J 4 bases short, with 7 bases between. Germline CDR1 SGHAT, CDR2 FQNNGV. The CDR3 totals 14 residues. The DNA of the CDR3 is TGTGCCAGCAGCTTAGGTTTCGGCACCGGGGAGCTGTTTTTT. It yields the protein CASSLGFGTGELFF.

This rearrangement joins TRBV5-1 to TRBJ2-5; 10 bases fit TRBD1. Trimming at V came to 4 bases and at J to 4 bases, leaving 4 bases not matched to a gene. There are 14 residues in the CDR3. CDR1 is SGHRS and CDR2 is YFSETQ in the germline V gene. The CDR3 sequence is CASSQGTGVETQYF. The CDR3 DNA reads as TGCGCCAGCAGCCAAGGGACAGGGGTAGAGACCCAGTACTTC. The full variable domain, rest sourced from reference TRBV5-1 and TRBJ2-5, is KAGVTQTPRYLIKTRGQQVTLSCSPISGHRSVSWYQQTPGQGLQFLFEYFSETQRNKGNFPGRFSGRQFSNSRSEMNVSTLELGDSALYLCASSQGTGVETQYFGPGTRLLVL.

The chain carries TRBV5-1 and TRBJ1-2; 8 bases match TRBD1. Germline assignment: CDR1 SGHRS and CDR2 YFSETQ. V gave up 0 bases and J gave up 4 bases; unmatched junction bases: 5. The CDR3 extends over 15 amino acids. Written as DNA, the CDR3 is TGCGCCAGCAGCTTGGGAGGACAGGGCGGCTATGGCTACACCTTC. Amino acid sequence: CASSLGGQGGYGYTF.

The chain is built from TRBV24-1 and TRBJ2-3; 10 bases match TRBD2. This CDR3 is 16 amino acids long. Germline values: CDR1 KGHDR, CDR2 SFDVKD. Losses at the gene ends were 2 bases for V and 7 bases for J; bases not matched to a gene: 8. Here the CDR3 reads CATSDSSGGAGNTQYF. DNA of the CDR3: TGTGCCACCAGTGATTCCAGCGGGGGGGCCGGGAATACGCAGTATTTT.

This clone was counted a few times. The rearrangement joins TRBV24-1 to TRBJ2-2; weak D call: TRBD2 (6 bases). The V and J ends lost 1 base and 1 base respectively, with 12 bases between them. The CDR3 is 17 residues long. The germline V gene encodes CDR1 KGHDR and CDR2 SFDVKD. The CDR3, as DNA: TGTGCCACCAGTGATTTCGGAGGGGAGATGAACACCGGGGAGCTGTTTTTT. It codes for CATSDFGGEMNTGELFF.

The chain carries TRBV4-1 and TRBJ2-1; D gene ambiguous. V was trimmed by 0 bases and J by 0 bases, leaving 9 bases between them. CDR1 is MGHRA, CDR2 YSYEKL, per germline. The CDR3 length is 16 residues. The DNA for the CDR3 is TGCGCCAGCAGCCAAGACATTGCGAACTCCTACAATGAGCAGTTCTTC. Amino acid sequence: CASSQDIANSYNEQFF.

This clone has a handful of counts. V is TRBV11-2 and J is TRBJ2-2; 7 nucleotides align to TRBD1. In germline, CDR1 is SGHAT, CDR2 FQNNGV. Trimming at V came to 4 bases and at J to 3 bases, leaving 2 bases not matched to a gene. This CDR3 has 14 amino acids. The CDR3 DNA is TGTGCCAGCAGCTACGGGACAGACACCGGGGAGCTGTTTTTT. Its protein is CASSYGTDTGELFF.

This rearrangement joins TRBV19 to TRBJ2-7; TRBD1 aligns across 7 bases. Germline V lookup: CDR1 LNHDA, CDR2 SQIVND (reference sequence). After removal of 5 bases from V and 6 bases from J, the junction contained 4 bases not matched to a gene. The CDR3 is 12 residues long. The CDR3 loop reads CASSSTGAEQYF. The DNA of the CDR3 is TGTGCCAGTAGTTCAACAGGGGCCGAGCAGTACTTC. Full variable domain (rest looked up from reference TRBV19 and TRBJ2-7): DGGITQSPKYLFRKEGQNVTLSCEQNLNHDAMYWYRQDPGQGLRLIYYSQIVNDFQKGDIAEGYSVSREKKESFPLTVTSAQKNPTAFYLCASSSTGAEQYFGPGTRLTVT.

This rearrangement joins TRBV7-2 to TRBJ1-5; possible D gene TRBD1, 6 bases. Trimming removed 0 bases at V and 0 bases at J, with 12 bases between. The CDR3 length is 17 residues. CDR1 and CDR2 from the germline V gene are SGHTA and FQGNSA. The CDR3 DNA follows: TGTGCCAGCAGCTTAGCTACAGGGCTCTATAGCAATCAGCCCCAGCATTTT. Translated: CASSLATGLYSNQPQHF. Full variable domain (rest looked up from reference TRBV7-2 and TRBJ1-5): GAGVSQSPSNKVTEKGKDVELRCDPISGHTALYWYRQSLGQGLEFLIYFQGNSAPDKSGLPSDRFSAERTGGSVSTLTIQRTQQEDSAVYLCASSLATGLYSNQPQHFGDGTRLSIL.

The CDR3 DNA sequence: TGTGCCAGCAGCCCGGGACTAGCGGGGGGTACCGGGGAGCTGTTTTTT. It is translated as CASSPGLAGGTGELFF. The genes are TRBV7-6 and TRBJ2-2; TRBD2 matches at 15 bases. Trimming took 5 bases from V and 5 from J; bases not matched to a gene: 3. Germline V gene data show CDR1 as SGHVS and CDR2 as FNYEAQ. This CDR3 is 16 amino acids long. The full variable domain, rest sourced from reference TRBV7-6 and TRBJ2-2, is GAGVSQSPRYKVTKRGQDVALRCDPISGHVSLYWYRQALGQGPEFLTYFNYEAQQDKSGLPNDRFSAERPEGSISTLTIQRTEQRDSAMYRCASSPGLAGGTGELFFGEGSRLTVL.

CDR3 in DNA: TGTGCCAGCAGTTACGGAGGGATGCATGGCTACACCTTC. The encoded protein is CASSYGGMHGYTF. This chain uses TRBV6-6 with TRBJ1-2; no clear D. CDR3 length: 13 amino acids. Germline CDR1 is MNHNY and CDR2 is SVGAGI (reference sequence). The germline V and J ends were trimmed by 2 bases and 6 bases, with 10 bases remaining between them.

This clone was observed at least ten times. The gene calls are TRBV27 and TRBJ1-4; TRBD1 might be the D (5 bases). With 0 bases removed from V and 7 bases from J, the gap between germline ends came to 12 bases. Germline CDR1 reads MNHEY; CDR2 reads SMNVEV (reference sequence). The CDR3 sequence is 15 residues long. The CDR3 sequence is CASSLSLRATEKLFF. The CDR3 nucleotides are TGTGCCAGCAGTTTATCACTCAGGGCAACTGAAAAACTGTTTTTT. The whole variable domain, remainder taken from reference TRBV27 and TRBJ1-4, is EAQVTQNPRYLITVTGKKLTVTCSQNMNHEYMSWYRQDPGLGLRQIYYSMNVEVTDKGDVPEGYKVSRKEKRNFPLILESPSPNQTSLYFCASSLSLRATEKLFFGSGTQLSVL.

CDR3 region: CASSQELVRDTFGHEQFF. Written as DNA, the CDR3 is TGCGCCAGCAGCCAAGAGTTAGTCAGGGACACATTCGGCCATGAGCAGTTCTTC. J is TRBJ2-1 and V is TRBV4-3; maybe TRBD1 (6 bases). The CDR3 is made up of 18 amino acids. Germline-derived CDR1 and CDR2 are LGHNA and YSLEER. V lost 0 bases, J lost 8 bases, and 23 bases lay in between.

This chain uses TRBV14 with TRBJ2-1, with D possibly matching TRBD1 (5 bases). Trimming pared 3 bases from V and 5 bases from J, leaving 11 bases between. This CDR3 has 14 amino acids. Looked up from germline, CDR1 is SGHDN and CDR2 is FVKESK. Written as DNA, the CDR3 is TGTGCCAGCAGCCAGTCAGGGCCACACAATGAGCAGTTCTTC. It encodes CASSQSGPHNEQFF.

The rearrangement uses TRBV28 and TRBJ2-3; 8 nucleotides agree with TRBD1. The ends lost 6 bases at V and 8 bases at J; junction bases unmatched: 25. Germline CDR1 MDHEN, CDR2 SYDVKM. This CDR3 comprises 19 residues. CDR3 nucleotides: TGTGCCAGCAGATCAGAACGTTCCAGACAGGGGCAAGCTTTTGGTACGCAGTATTTT. The encoded protein is CASRSERSRQGQAFGTQYF.

This clone was seen only a few times. V is TRBV2 and J is TRBJ2-2; 10 bases match TRBD1. CDR3 size: 15 residues. CDR1 SNHLY and CDR2 FYNNEI come from the germline V gene. J gave up 2 bases and V 8 bases, and 5 bases lay outside the gene matches. The CDR3 coding sequence is TGTGCCAGCCGCTTGACAGGGGGCAACACCGGGGAGCTGTTTTTT. Its protein is CASRLTGGNTGELFF.

V gene TRBV5-6 combines with J gene TRBJ1-2, with TRBD1 matching over 7 bases. V lost 4 bases to trimming and J lost 2 bases; unmatched junction nucleotides: 8. Looked up from germline, CDR1 is SGHDT and CDR2 is YYEEEE. CDR3 length equals 15 residues. The CDR3 loop reads CASSGLGQSNYGYTF. DNA for the CDR3: TGTGCCAGCAGCGGACTGGGACAGAGCAACTATGGCTACACCTTC.

This chain links TRBV2 with TRBJ1-6, with 9 positions matching TRBD1. J lost 7 bases, V lost 7 bases, and 5 bases had no gene match. This CDR3 comprises 14 residues. Germline values: CDR1 SNHLY, CDR2 FYNNEI. Written as DNA, the CDR3 is TGTGCCAGCAACCCCGGGACAGGGAATTCACCCCTCCACTTT. This sequence encodes CASNPGTGNSPLHF.

Written as DNA, the CDR3 is TGTGCCAGCAGTCGGCCGCCGACAGGGGCTGGAAACACCATATATTTT. Translated: CASSRPPTGAGNTIYF. The gene calls are TRBV28 and TRBJ1-3, with TRBD1 identical over 8 bases. Germline assignment: CDR1 MDHEN and CDR2 SYDVKM. This CDR3 region has 16 residues. With V trimmed by 5 bases and J by 2 bases, 8 bases remained unmatched.